A single TCR beta chain is shown here with its context. Each sorted subset replicate got 200 ng genomic DNA, roughly 30,000 genomes. Profiling relied on immunoSEQ multiplex PCR, and the TCRdb table lists in-frame clones only, not all of them. The sample has some 1.4 million clones, 95% to 97% seen once; the top ten hold roughly 1.1%. These data originate in a study of shared clonotypes between healthy human individuals. The germline V gene has CDR1 MDHEN and CDR2 SYDVKM. V was pared by 5 bases and J by 6 bases, with 14 bases between. This CDR3 is 13 amino acids long. The sequencing sample was made of naive CD4+ T cells sorted from blood. Subset of the sample: CD45RA+ positively selected. This sequence originates from a man under 40 in good health. The rearrangement uses TRBV28 and TRBJ2-7; possibly TRBD1 for D (6 bases). The CDR3: CASSINRVGEQYF. The CDR3, as DNA: TGTGCCAGCAGTATCAACAGGGTAGGCGAGCAGTACTTC.